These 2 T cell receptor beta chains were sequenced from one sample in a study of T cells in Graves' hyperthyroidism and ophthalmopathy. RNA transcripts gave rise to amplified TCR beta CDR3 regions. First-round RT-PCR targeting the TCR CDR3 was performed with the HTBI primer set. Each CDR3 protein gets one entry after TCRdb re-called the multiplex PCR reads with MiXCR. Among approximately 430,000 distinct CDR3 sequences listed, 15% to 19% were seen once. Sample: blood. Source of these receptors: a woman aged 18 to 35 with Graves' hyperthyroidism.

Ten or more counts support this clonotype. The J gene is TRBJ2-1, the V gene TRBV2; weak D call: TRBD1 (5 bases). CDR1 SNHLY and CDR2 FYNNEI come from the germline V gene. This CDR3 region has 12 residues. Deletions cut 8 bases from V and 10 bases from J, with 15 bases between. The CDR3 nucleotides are TGTGCCAGCGTAGTAGGACAATCCGAGCAGTTCTTC. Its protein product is CASVVGQSEQFF. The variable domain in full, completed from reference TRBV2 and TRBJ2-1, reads EPEVTQTPSHQVTQMGQEVILRCVPISNHLYFYWYRQILGQKVEFLVSFYNNEISEKSEIFDDQFSVERPDGSNFTLKIRSTKLEDSAMYFCASVVGQSEQFFGPGTRLTVL.

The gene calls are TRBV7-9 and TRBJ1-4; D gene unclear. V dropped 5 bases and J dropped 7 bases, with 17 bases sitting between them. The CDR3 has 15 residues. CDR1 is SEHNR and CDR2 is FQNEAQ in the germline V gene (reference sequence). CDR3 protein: CASSTAGRDGEKLFF. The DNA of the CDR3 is TGTGCCAGCAGCACCGCCGGGAGAGATGGTGAAAAACTGTTTTTT. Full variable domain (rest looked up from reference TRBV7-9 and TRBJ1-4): DTGVSQNPRHKITKRGQNVTFRCDPISEHNRLYWYRQTLGQGPEFLTYFQNEAQLEKSRLLSDRFSAERPKGSFSTLEIQRTEQGDSAMYLCASSTAGRDGEKLFFGSGTQLSVL.